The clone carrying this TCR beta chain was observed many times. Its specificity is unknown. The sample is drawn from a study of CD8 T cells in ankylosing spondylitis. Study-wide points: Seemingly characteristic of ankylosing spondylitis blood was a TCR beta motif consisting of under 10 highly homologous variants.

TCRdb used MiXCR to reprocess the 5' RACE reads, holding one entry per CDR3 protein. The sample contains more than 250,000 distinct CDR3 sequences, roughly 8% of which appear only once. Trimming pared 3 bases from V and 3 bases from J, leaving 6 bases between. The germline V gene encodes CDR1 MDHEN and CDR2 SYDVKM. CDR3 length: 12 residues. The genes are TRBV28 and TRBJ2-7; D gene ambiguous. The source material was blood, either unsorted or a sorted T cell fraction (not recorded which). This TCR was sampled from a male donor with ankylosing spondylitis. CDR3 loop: CASSFRRYEQYF. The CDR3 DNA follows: TGTGCCAGCAGTTTTCGGCGCTACGAGCAGTACTTC.